The rows below give T cell receptor beta chains drawn from one sample of a study of OX40 agonist ivuxolimab in advanced cancers. Libraries were prepared by immunoSEQ multiplex PCR; TCRdb keeps only in-frame clonotypes and omits some of them. The table lists over 55,000 clones, 80% to 90% of them singletons. Sequencing used CD4+ or CD8+ T cells sorted from blood, obtained in a trial of the OX40 agonist ivuxolimab. The receptors shown here come from an adult with an advanced solid tumor such as melanoma, head and neck, liver or kidney cancer. CDR3s include the opening cysteine and the closing phenylalanine or tryptophan. D genes are given only for firm matches. The listing skips clone size in some rows; elsewhere it reads once, few, many or a size class.

CDR3 length	clone size	V gene	D gene	J gene	CDR3 protein	CDR3 DNA
17	NA	TRBV9	TRBD1	TRBJ2-5	CASSVAPGQGGQETQYF	TGTGCCAGCAGCGTAGCTCCGGGACAGGGAGGCCAAGAGACCCAGTACTTC
12	NA	TRBV19	NA	TRBJ1-1	CASQTVNTEAFF	TGTGCCAGTCAGACAGTTAACACTGAAGCTTTCTTT
13	NA	TRBV9	NA	TRBJ2-5	CASSGDLLGTQYF	TGTGCCAGCAGCGGCGATCTCCTGGGGACCCAGTACTTC
15	NA	TRBV19	NA	TRBJ2-7	CASSAGTGRADEQYF	TGTGCCAGTAGTGCGGGAACGGGCCGGGCGGACGAGCAGTACTTC
11	NA	TRBV2	NA	TRBJ2-1	CASREYNEQFF	TGTGCCAGCAGGGAGTACAATGAGCAGTTCTTC
16	NA	TRBV5-5	NA	TRBJ1-5	CASSLLGGLANQPQHF	TGTGCCAGCAGCCTACTCGGGGGGTTGGCGAATCAGCCCCAGCATTTT
16	NA	TRBV4-3	NA	TRBJ1-6	CASSQDPQGNGSPLHF	TGCGCCAGCAGCCAAGACCCCCAGGGTAATGGTTCACCCCTCCACTTT
14	few	TRBV5-1	NA	TRBJ2-7	CASSLGDRSYEQYF	TGCGCCAGCAGCTTGGGGGACCGATCCTACGAGCAGTACTTC
11	few	TRBV18	NA	TRBJ1-1	CASSPIDEAFF	TGTGCCAGCTCACCCATAGATGAAGCTTTCTTT
14	NA	TRBV5-1	NA	TRBJ2-5	CASRLGTGQETQYF	TGCGCCAGCAGATTGGGAACAGGCCAAGAGACCCAGTACTTC
15	NA	TRBV5-6	TRBD1	TRBJ1-5	CASSLYDRGDQPQHF	TGTGCCAGCAGCTTGTACGACAGGGGAGATCAGCCCCAGCATTTT
15	once	TRBV7-2	NA	TRBJ2-1	CASSLGQTGYNEQFF	TGTGCCAGCAGCTTGGGACAAACAGGCTACAATGAGCAGTTCTTC
14	NA	TRBV5-1	NA	TRBJ1-1	CASSLALMNTEAFF	TGCGCCAGCAGCTTGGCGCTCATGAACACTGAAGCTTTCTTT
15	few	TRBV27	TRBD1	TRBJ1-2	CASSPGTGDLHGYTF	TGTGCCAGCAGTCCCGGGACAGGGGACCTCCATGGCTACACCTTC
13	NA	TRBV10-2	TRBD1	TRBJ2-5	CAVSRTGEETQYF	TGCGCCGTATCACGGACAGGGGAAGAGACCCAGTACTTC
15	NA	TRBV19	NA	TRBJ1-6	CASSRTRDPNSPLHF	TGTGCCAGTAGTAGGACCCGGGACCCGAATTCACCCCTCCACTTT
15	NA	TRBV5-5	TRBD1	TRBJ1-1	CASSLADRADTEAFF	TGTGCCAGCAGCTTGGCCGACAGGGCGGACACTGAAGCTTTCTTT
13	NA	TRBV5-1	NA	TRBJ2-3	CASSLDGSDTQYF	TGCGCCAGCAGCTTGGACGGGTCCGATACGCAGTATTTT
13	NA	TRBV27	NA	TRBJ2-2	CASSPQGPGELFF	TGTGCCAGCAGTCCGCAGGGACCCGGGGAGCTGTTTTTT
15	NA	TRBV4-2	TRBD2	TRBJ2-3	CASSQDGTSGDTQYF	TGTGCCAGCAGCCAAGACGGGACTAGCGGGGATACGCAGTATTTT
13	NA	TRBV7-8	NA	TRBJ1-6	CASSIRQDSPLHF	TGTGCCAGCAGCATTCGACAGGATTCACCCCTCCACTTT
15	NA	TRBV18	NA	TRBJ2-1	CASSLQPEVYNEQFF	TGTGCCAGCTCACTCCAGCCTGAAGTATACAATGAGCAGTTCTTC
15	once	TRBV6-5	TRBD1	TRBJ2-7	CASSFHGTGGYEQYF	TGTGCCAGCAGTTTTCACGGGACAGGGGGCTACGAGCAGTACTTC
12	NA	TRBV18	NA	TRBJ1-5	CASSGGNQPQHF	TGTGCCAGCTCCGGGGGCAATCAGCCCCAGCATTTT
13	NA	TRBV25-1	NA	TRBJ2-1	CASRDSPNSEQFF	TGTGCCAGCAGGGACAGTCCAAACTCTGAGCAGTTCTTC
16	NA	TRBV15	TRBD1	TRBJ2-1	CATSRGDRGSGNEQFF	TGTGCCACCAGCAGGGGAGACAGGGGAAGTGGCAATGAGCAGTTCTTC
18	NA	TRBV7-8	NA	TRBJ2-7	CASSLAAVGPRIGYEQYF	TGTGCCAGCAGCTTAGCCGCCGTGGGACCGAGGATTGGCTACGAGCAGTACTTC
15	NA	TRBV19	TRBD1	TRBJ1-2	CASSPTGEGNYGYTF	TGTGCCAGTAGCCCGACAGGGGAAGGTAACTATGGCTACACCTTC
15	NA	TRBV6-1	TRBD2	TRBJ2-5	CASTPLAGRQETQYF	TGTGCCAGCACCCCACTAGCGGGGAGACAAGAGACCCAGTACTTC
15	NA	TRBV7-2	TRBD1	TRBJ1-6	CASSFRGQGNSPLHF	TGTGCCAGCAGCTTTAGGGGACAGGGAAATTCACCCCTCCACTTT
12	NA	TRBV5-6	NA	TRBJ2-3	CASSGGTDTQYF	TGTGCCAGCAGCGGTGGGACTGATACGCAGTATTTT
16	NA	TRBV27	TRBD2	TRBJ2-2	CASSSGLAGGTRELFF	TGTGCCAGCAGTTCTGGACTAGCGGGGGGGACGAGGGAGCTGTTTTTT
14	NA	TRBV19	TRBD1	TRBJ1-1	CASAPRTGRTEAFF	TGTGCCAGTGCCCCCCGGACAGGGAGGACTGAAGCTTTCTTT
16	NA	TRBV7-8	TRBD1	TRBJ2-1	CASSRQTGVSYNEQFF	TGTGCCAGCAGCCGACAGACAGGGGTGTCCTACAATGAGCAGTTCTTC
12	NA	TRBV19	NA	TRBJ1-2	CATKDPGYGYTF	TGTGCCACAAAAGACCCAGGCTATGGCTACACCTTC
15	NA	TRBV11-2	TRBD2	TRBJ2-1	CASRRPGLPSNEQFF	TGTGCCAGCCGCCGACCGGGACTACCTTCCAATGAGCAGTTCTTC
14	few	TRBV2	TRBD1	TRBJ2-2	CASSSTGPPGELFF	TGTGCCAGCAGTTCGACAGGGCCCCCCGGGGAGCTGTTTTTT
11	NA	TRBV27	NA	TRBJ2-2	CASRTTGELFF	TGTGCCAGCAGAACCACCGGGGAGCTGTTTTTT
15	NA	TRBV5-1	NA	TRBJ1-4	CASRQTAVTNEKLFF	TGCGCCAGCAGACAAACAGCTGTAACTAATGAAAAACTGTTTTTT
14	NA	TRBV6-5	NA	TRBJ2-2	CASTSGRRLGELFF	TGTGCCAGCACCTCCGGGAGACGTCTCGGGGAGCTGTTTTTT
15	NA	TRBV7-9	NA	TRBJ1-3	CASSLADWGGNTIYF	TGTGCCAGCAGCTTAGCTGACTGGGGTGGAAACACCATATATTTT
17	NA	TRBV19	TRBD2	TRBJ2-1	CASKGNSGTSGGGEQFF	TGTGCCAGTAAAGGGAATTCCGGGACTAGCGGGGGGGGTGAGCAGTTCTTC
15	NA	TRBV5-4	NA	TRBJ2-1	CASSPGTGGSNEQFF	TGTGCCAGCAGCCCCGGGACTGGGGGATCCAATGAGCAGTTCTTC
14	NA	TRBV6-1	NA	TRBJ1-5	CASSSGYSNQPQHF	TGTGCCAGCAGTTCAGGGTATAGCAATCAGCCCCAGCATTTT
13	NA	TRBV7-9	NA	TRBJ1-1	CASSLDKGTEAFF	TGTGCCAGCAGCTTAGATAAAGGGACTGAAGCTTTCTTT
13	NA	TRBV5-1	TRBD1	TRBJ1-2	CASSLEGAYGYTF	TGCGCCAGCAGCTTGGAGGGGGCCTATGGCTACACCTTC
15	NA	TRBV15	NA	TRBJ1-1	CATSQPRGEDTEAFF	TGTGCCACCAGTCAGCCACGGGGGGAGGACACTGAAGCTTTCTTT
10	NA	TRBV6-6	NA	TRBJ1-5	CASSSGAQHF	TGTGCCAGCAGTTCGGGGGCCCAGCATTTT
11	NA	TRBV10-3	NA	TRBJ1-3	CAISGGNTIYF	TGTGCCATCAGTGGTGGAAACACCATATATTTT
15	NA	TRBV4-1	NA	TRBJ1-3	CASSQEGGWGNTIYF	TGCGCCAGCAGCCAAGAAGGGGGGTGGGGAAACACCATATATTTT
14	NA	TRBV6-6	TRBD1	TRBJ1-4	CASSYRDRDRKLFF	TGTGCCAGCAGTTACCGTGACAGGGATAGAAAACTGTTTTTT
16	NA	TRBV11-2	TRBD1	TRBJ1-4	CASSSNRGQPNEKLFF	TGTGCCAGCAGCTCCAACAGGGGCCAACCTAATGAAAAACTGTTTTTT
14	NA	TRBV2	NA	TRBJ1-2	CASSDGGKDYGYTF	TGTGCCAGCAGTGATGGGGGGAAAGACTATGGCTACACCTTC